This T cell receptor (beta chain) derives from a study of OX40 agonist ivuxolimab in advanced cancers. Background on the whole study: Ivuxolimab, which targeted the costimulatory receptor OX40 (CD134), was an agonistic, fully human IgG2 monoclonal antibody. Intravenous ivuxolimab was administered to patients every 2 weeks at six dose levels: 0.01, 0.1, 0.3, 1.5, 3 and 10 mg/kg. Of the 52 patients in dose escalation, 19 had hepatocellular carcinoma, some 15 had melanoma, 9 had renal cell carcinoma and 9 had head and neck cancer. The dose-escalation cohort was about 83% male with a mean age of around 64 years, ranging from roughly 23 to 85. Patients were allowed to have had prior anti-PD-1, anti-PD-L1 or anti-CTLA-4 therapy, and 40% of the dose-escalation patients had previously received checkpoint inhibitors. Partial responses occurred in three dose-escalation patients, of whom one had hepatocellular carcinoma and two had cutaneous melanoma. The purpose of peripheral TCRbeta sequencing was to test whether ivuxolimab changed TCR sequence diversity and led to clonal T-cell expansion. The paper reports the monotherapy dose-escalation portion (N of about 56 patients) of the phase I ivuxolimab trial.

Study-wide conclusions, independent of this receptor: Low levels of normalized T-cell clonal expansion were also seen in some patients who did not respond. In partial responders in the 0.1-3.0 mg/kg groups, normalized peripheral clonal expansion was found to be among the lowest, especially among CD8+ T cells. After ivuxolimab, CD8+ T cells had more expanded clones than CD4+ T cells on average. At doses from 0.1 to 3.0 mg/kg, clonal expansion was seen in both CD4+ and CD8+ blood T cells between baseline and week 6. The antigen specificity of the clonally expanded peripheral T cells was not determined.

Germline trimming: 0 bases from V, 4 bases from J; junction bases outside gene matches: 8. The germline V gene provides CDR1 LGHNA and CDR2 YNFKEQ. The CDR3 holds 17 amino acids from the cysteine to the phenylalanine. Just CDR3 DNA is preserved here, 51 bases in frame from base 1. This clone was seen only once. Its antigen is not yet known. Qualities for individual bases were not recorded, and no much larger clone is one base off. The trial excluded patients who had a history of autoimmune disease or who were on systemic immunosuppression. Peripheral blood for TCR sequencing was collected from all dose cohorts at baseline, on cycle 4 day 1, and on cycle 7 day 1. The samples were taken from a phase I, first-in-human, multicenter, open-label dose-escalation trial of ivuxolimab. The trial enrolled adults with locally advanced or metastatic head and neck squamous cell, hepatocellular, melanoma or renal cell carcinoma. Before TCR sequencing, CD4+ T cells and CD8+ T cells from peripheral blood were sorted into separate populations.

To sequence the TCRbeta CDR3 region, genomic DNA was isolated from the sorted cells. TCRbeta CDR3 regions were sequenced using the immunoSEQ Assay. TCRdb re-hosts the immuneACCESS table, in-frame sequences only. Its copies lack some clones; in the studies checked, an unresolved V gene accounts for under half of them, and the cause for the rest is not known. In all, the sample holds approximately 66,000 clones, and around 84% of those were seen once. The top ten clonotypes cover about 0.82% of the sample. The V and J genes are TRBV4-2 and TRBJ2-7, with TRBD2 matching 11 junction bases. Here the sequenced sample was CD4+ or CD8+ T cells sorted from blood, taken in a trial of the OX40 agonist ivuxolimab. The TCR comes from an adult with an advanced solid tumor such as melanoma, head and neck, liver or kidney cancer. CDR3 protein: CASSQDKLAGDSYEQYF. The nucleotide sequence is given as TGTGCCAGCAGCCAAGATAAACTAGCGGGAGATAGTTACGAGCAGTACTTC.